Following are 6 T cell receptor beta chains from one sample sequenced in a study of early T cells in non-severe SARS-CoV-2 infection. TCRdb itself ran the 5' RACE reads through MiXCR, one entry per CDR3 protein. This sample has about 92,000 distinct CDR3 sequences, with about 15% found just once. Source material: whole blood. All receptors come from an adult who was a healthcare worker with PCR-confirmed SARS-CoV-2 infection or an uninfected control (not recorded which).

CDR3 region: CASSQETSGYNEQFF. The CDR3 DNA reads as TGCGCCAGCAGCCAAGAGACTAGCGGATACAATGAGCAGTTCTTC. The chain couples TRBV4-3 to TRBJ2-1, with 9 positions matching TRBD2. CDR3 size: 15 residues. CDR1 is LGHNA and CDR2 is YSLEER in the germline V gene. V was pared by 0 bases and J by 4 bases, with 1 base of the junction left unmatched.

The chain carries TRBV5-1 and TRBJ1-1; unclear D gene. Germline assignment: CDR1 SGHRS and CDR2 YFSETQ. This CDR3 spans 14 amino acids. Trimming took off 4 bases at V and 4 bases at J, with 14 bases between the two ends. The DNA of the CDR3 is TGCGCCAGCAGCGGCGTCAGTCCCGGCACTGAAGCTTTCTTT. The encoded protein is CASSGVSPGTEAFF.

This clonotype was seen a few times. The chain is built from TRBV7-2 and TRBJ1-5; TRBD1 matches 7 bases. This CDR3 is 14 amino acids long. Trimming took 0 bases from V and 6 from J; bases not matched to a gene: 2. Germline CDR1 reads SGHTA; CDR2 reads FQGNSA. CDR3 in amino acids: CASSLAGGRQPQHF. CDR3 in DNA: TGTGCCAGCAGCTTAGCAGGGGGCCGTCAGCCCCAGCATTTT.

This clonotype was observed a single time. This chain connects TRBV5-1 to TRBJ2-1; TRBD1 might be the D (6 bases). This CDR3 region has 15 residues. V lost 6 bases and J 10 bases, leaving 23 bases between the germline ends. CDR1 SGHRS and CDR2 YFSETQ come from the germline V gene. CDR3 sequence (DNA): TGCGCCAGCACAGACAGGTCCGGGATTGCCAGCGAGCAGTTCTTC. This translates into CASTDRSGIASEQFF.

This clonotype was observed at least ten times. V usage is TRBV5-6 and J usage is TRBJ2-1; tentatively, D is TRBD1 (5 bases). CDR3 size: 14 residues. V lost 3 bases and J 4 bases, leaving 11 bases between the germline ends. Looked up from germline, CDR1 is SGHDT and CDR2 is YYEEEE. The CDR3 coding sequence is TGTGCCAGCAGCTATTCAGGGTTTTACAATGAGCAGTTCTTC. Its translation is CASSYSGFYNEQFF.

This clonotype has at least ten counts. The chain recombines TRBV6-2 or TRBV6-3 with TRBJ2-6, with D unclear. The germline V gene has CDR1 MNHEY and CDR2 SVGEGT. The CDR3 sequence is 14 residues long. Between the trimmed V and J ends, which lost 7 bases and 0 bases, there was a span of 7 bases. The CDR3 reads CASNQYSGANVLTF. In DNA, the CDR3 is TGTGCCAGCAATCAATACTCTGGGGCCAACGTCCTGACTTTC.